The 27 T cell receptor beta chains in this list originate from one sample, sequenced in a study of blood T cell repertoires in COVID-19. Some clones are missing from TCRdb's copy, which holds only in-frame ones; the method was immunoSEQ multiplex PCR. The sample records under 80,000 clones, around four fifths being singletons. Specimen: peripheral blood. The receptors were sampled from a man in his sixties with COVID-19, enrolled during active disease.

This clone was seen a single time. CDR3 sequence: CSASPMGLEDGTQYF. DNA of the CDR3: TGCAGTGCTAGTCCCATGGGACTAGAAGACGGGACCCAGTACTTC. The chain is built from TRBV20-1 and TRBJ2-5; 8 bases align to TRBD2. V lost 3 bases and J lost 7; bases outside the gene matches: 13. Germline V gene data show CDR1 as DFQATT and CDR2 as SNEGSKA (reference sequence). The CDR3 sequence is 15 residues long.

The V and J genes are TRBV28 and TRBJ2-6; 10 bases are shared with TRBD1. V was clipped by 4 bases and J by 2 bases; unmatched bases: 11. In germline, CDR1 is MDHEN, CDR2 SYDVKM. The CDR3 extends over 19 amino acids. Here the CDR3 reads CASSSFGGQGSPGANVLTF. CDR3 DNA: TGTGCCAGCAGTTCGTTCGGGGGACAGGGGAGTCCTGGGGCCAACGTCCTGACTTTC.

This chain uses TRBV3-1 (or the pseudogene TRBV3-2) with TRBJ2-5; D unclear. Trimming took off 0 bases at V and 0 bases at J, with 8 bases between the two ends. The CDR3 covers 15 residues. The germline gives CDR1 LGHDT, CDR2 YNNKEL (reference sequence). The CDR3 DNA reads TGTGCCAGCAGCCAAGATTTCCGCGACCAAGAGACCCAGTACTTC. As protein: CASSQDFRDQETQYF.

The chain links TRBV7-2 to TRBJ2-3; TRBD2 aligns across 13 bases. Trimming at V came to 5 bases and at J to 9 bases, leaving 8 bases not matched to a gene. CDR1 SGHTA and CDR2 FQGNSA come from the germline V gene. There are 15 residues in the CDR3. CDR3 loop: CASSRGLAGMGTQYF. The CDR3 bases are TGTGCCAGCAGCCGGGGACTAGCGGGGATGGGGACGCAGTATTTT. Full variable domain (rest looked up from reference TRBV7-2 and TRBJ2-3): GAGVSQSPSNKVTEKGKDVELRCDPISGHTALYWYRQSLGQGLEFLIYFQGNSAPDKSGLPSDRFSAERTGGSVSTLTIQRTQQEDSAVYLCASSRGLAGMGTQYFGPGTRLTVL.

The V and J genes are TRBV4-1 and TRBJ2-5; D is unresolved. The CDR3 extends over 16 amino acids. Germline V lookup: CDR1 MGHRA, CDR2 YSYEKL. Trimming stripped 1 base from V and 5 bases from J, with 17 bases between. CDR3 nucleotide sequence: TGCGCCAGCAGCCAAGGATCCCCGACACTTTGGGAGACCCAGTACTTC. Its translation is CASSQGSPTLWETQYF.

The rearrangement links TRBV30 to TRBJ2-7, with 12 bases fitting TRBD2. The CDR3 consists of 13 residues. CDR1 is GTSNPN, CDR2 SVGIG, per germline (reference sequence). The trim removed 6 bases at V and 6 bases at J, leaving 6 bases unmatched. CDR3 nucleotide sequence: TGTGCCTGTAGACTAGCGGGAGCGATCGAGCAGTACTTC. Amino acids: CACRLAGAIEQYF.

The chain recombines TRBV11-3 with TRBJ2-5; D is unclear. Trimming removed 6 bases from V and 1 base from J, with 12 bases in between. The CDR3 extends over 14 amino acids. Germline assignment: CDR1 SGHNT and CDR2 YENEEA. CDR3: CASRLNTLQETQYF. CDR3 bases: TGTGCCAGCAGACTAAACACCCTCCAAGAGACCCAGTACTTC.

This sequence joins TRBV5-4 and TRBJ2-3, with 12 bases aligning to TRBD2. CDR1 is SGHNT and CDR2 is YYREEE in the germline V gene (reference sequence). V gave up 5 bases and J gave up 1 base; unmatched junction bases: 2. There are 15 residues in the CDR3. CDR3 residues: CASRRTSGGTDTQYF. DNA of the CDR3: TGTGCCAGCAGGAGGACTAGCGGGGGCACAGATACGCAGTATTTT. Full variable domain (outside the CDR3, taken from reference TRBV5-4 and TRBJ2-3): ETGVTQSPTHLIKTRGQQVTLRCSSQSGHNTVSWYQQALGQGPQFIFQYYREEENGRGNFPPRFSGLQFPNYSSELNVNALELDDSALYLCASRRTSGGTDTQYFGPGTRLTVL.

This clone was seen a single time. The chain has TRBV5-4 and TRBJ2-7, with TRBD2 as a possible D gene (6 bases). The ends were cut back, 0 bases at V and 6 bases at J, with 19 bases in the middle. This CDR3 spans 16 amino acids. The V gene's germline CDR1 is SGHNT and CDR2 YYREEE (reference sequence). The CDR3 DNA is TGTGCCAGCAGCTTGGTATACGGGGGACCGACAGTCGAGCAGTACTTC. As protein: CASSLVYGGPTVEQYF.

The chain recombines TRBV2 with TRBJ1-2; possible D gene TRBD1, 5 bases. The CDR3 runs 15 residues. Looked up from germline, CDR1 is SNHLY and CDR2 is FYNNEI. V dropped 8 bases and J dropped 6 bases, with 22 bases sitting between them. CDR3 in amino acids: CASVRVDGNGHGYTF. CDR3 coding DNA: TGTGCCAGCGTCAGGGTGGACGGCAACGGACATGGCTACACCTTC.

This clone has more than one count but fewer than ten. CDR3 in DNA: TGTGCCAGCAGGATGGCCCCACAGAACGAGCAGTACTTC. Amino acids: CASRMAPQNEQYF. The V gene is TRBV6-5, the J gene TRBJ2-7; the D is unclear. The germline V gene encodes CDR1 MNHEY and CDR2 SVGAGI. The CDR3 sequence is 13 residues long. With 6 bases removed from V and 5 bases from J, the gap between germline ends came to 14 bases.

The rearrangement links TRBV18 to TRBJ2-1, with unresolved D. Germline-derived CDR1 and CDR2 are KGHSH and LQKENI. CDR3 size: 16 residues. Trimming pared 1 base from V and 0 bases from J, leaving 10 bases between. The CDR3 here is CASSPLPLSSYNEQFF. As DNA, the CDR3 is TGTGCCAGCTCACCACTACCCCTGAGCTCCTACAATGAGCAGTTCTTC.

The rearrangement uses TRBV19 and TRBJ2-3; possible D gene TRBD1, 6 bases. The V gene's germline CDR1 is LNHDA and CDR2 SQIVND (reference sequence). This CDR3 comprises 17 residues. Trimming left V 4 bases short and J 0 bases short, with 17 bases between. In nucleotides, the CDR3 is TGTGCCAGTAGTAGAAACCGGGACACCCCAAGCACAGATACGCAGTATTTT. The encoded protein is CASSRNRDTPSTDTQYF. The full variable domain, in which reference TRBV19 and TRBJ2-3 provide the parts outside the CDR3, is DGGITQSPKYLFRKEGQNVTLSCEQNLNHDAMYWYRQDPGQGLRLIYYSQIVNDFQKGDIAEGYSVSREKKESFPLTVTSAQKNPTAFYLCASSRNRDTPSTDTQYFGPGTRLTVL.

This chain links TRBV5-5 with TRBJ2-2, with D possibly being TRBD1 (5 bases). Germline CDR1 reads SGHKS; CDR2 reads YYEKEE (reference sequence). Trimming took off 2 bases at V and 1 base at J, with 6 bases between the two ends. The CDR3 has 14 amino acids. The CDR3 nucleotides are TGTGCCAGCAGCTTCACAGGGAACACCGGGGAGCTGTTTTTT. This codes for CASSFTGNTGELFF.

CDR3 DNA sequence: TGTGCCAGTAGTGAGACAGGGGCTAGCACAGATACGCAGTATTTT. This sequence encodes CASSETGASTDTQYF. The rearrangement joins TRBV19 to TRBJ2-3; 8 bases map to TRBD1. V shed 5 bases and J 0 bases; nucleotides not matched to a gene: 4. The CDR3 is 15 amino acids. Germline CDR1 and CDR2: LNHDA and SQIVND (reference sequence). The whole variable domain, remainder taken from reference TRBV19 and TRBJ2-3, is DGGITQSPKYLFRKEGQNVTLSCEQNLNHDAMYWYRQDPGQGLRLIYYSQIVNDFQKGDIAEGYSVSREKKESFPLTVTSAQKNPTAFYLCASSETGASTDTQYFGPGTRLTVL.

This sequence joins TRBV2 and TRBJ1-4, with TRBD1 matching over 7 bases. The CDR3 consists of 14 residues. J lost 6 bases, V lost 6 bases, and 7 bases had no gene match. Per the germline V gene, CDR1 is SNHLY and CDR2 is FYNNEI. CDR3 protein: CASSVTGIDEKLFF. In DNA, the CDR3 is TGTGCCAGCAGCGTGACAGGGATCGATGAAAAACTGTTTTTT.

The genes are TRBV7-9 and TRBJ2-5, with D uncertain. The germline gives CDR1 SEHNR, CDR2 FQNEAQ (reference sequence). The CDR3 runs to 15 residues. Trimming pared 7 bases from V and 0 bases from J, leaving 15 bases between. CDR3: CASTTRGGDQETQYF. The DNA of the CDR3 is TGTGCCAGCACTACCCGTGGTGGAGACCAAGAGACCCAGTACTTC. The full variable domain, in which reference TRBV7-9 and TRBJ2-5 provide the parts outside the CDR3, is DTGVSQNPRHKITKRGQNVTFRCDPISEHNRLYWYRQTLGQGPEFLTYFQNEAQLEKSRLLSDRFSAERPKGSFSTLEIQRTEQGDSAMYLCASTTRGGDQETQYFGPGTRLLVL.

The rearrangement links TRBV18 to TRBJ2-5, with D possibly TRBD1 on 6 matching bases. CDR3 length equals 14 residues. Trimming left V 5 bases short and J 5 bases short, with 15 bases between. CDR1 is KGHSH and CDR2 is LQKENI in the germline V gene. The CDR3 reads CASSSSGAAETQYF. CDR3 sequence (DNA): TGTGCCAGCTCATCTTCAGGGGCGGCCGAGACCCAGTACTTC. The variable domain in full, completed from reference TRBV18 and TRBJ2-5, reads NAGVMQNPRHLVRRRGQEARLRCSPMKGHSHVYWYRQLPEEGLKFMVYLQKENIIDESGMPKERFSAEFPKEGPSILRIQQVVRGDSAAYFCASSSSGAAETQYFGPGTRLLVL.

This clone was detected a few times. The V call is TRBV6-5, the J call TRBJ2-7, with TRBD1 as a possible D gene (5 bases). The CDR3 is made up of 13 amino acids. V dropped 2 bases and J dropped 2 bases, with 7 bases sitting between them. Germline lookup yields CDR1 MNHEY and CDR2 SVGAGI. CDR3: CASSYQGPYEQYF. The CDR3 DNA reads TGTGCCAGCAGTTACCAGGGCCCCTACGAGCAGTACTTC.

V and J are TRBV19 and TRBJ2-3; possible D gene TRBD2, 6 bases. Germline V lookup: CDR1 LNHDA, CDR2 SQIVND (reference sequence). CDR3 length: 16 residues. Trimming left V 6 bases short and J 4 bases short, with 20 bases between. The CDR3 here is CASRPFGGSVPDTQYF. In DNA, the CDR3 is TGTGCCAGTAGACCATTCGGGGGTTCGGTTCCAGATACGCAGTATTTT.

In nucleotides, the CDR3 is TGTGCCAGCAGCCCACGGAGTGGCGGGGGGGCTCCATGGGAGACCCAGTACTTC. Residues: CASSPRSGGGAPWETQYF. The genes are TRBV3-1 (or the pseudogene TRBV3-2) and TRBJ2-5, with 9 bases fitting TRBD2. The CDR3 is 18 amino acids. V lost 4 bases, J lost 5 bases, and 17 bases stayed unmatched. The germline gives CDR1 LGHDT, CDR2 YNNKEL (reference sequence).

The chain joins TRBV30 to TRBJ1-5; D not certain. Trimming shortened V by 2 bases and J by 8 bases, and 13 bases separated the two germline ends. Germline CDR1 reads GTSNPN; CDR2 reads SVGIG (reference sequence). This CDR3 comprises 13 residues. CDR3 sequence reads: CAWSSGFGEPQHF. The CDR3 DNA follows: TGTGCCTGGAGTTCCGGGTTCGGGGAGCCCCAGCATTTT.

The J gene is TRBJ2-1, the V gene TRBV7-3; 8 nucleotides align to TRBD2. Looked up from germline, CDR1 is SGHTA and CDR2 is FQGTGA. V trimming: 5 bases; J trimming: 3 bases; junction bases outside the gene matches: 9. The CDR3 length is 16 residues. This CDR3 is CASSPGAGGRYNEQFF. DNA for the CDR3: TGTGCCAGCAGCCCGGGGGCGGGAGGACGCTACAATGAGCAGTTCTTC.

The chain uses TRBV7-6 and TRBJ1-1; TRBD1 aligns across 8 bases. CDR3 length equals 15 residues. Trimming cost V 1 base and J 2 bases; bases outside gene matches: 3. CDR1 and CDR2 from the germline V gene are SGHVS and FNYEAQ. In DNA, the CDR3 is TGTGCCAGCAGCTTAGGTGGGACAGGAAACACTGAAGCTTTCTTT. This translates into CASSLGGTGNTEAFF.

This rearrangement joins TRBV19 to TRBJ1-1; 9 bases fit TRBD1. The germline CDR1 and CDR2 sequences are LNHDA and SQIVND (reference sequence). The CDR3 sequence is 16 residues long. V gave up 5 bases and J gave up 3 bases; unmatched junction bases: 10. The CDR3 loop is CASSLNRGHSDTEAFF. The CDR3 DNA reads TGTGCCAGTAGTTTAAACAGGGGGCATAGTGACACTGAAGCTTTCTTT.

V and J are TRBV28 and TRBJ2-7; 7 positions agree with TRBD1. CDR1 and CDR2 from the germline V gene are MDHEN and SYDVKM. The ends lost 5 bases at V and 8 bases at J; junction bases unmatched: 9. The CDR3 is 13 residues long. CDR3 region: CASSLRTGSQQYF. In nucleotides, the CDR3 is TGTGCCAGCAGTCTAAGGACAGGAAGCCAGCAGTACTTC.

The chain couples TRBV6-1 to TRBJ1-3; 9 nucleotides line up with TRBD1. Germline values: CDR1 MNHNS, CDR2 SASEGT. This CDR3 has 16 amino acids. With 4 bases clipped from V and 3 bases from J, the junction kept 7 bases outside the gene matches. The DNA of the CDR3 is TGTGCCAGCAGTGGGATAGACAGGGGGATTGGAAACACCATATATTTT. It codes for CASSGIDRGIGNTIYF.